This TCR beta chain is drawn from a study of technical replicates of blood from four donors. Sequencing used immunoSEQ multiplex PCR; TCRdb keeps in-frame clones, though not all of them. The sample records nearly 95,000 clones, about 96% being singletons. Sequencing used T cells isolated from PBMCs. The clonotype comes from a human donor in good health.

The CDR3 DNA reads TGTGCCAGCAGTGAAGATGGACAGAGCTCTGGAAACACCATATATTTT. It yields the protein CASSEDGQSSGNTIYF. The J gene is TRBJ1-3, the V gene TRBV2; weak D call: TRBD1 (6 bases). Germline V gives CDR1 SNHLY, CDR2 FYNNEI. This CDR3 spans 16 amino acids. Trimming cost V 1 base and J 0 bases, with 10 bases left between them.